This T cell receptor (beta chain) was captured in a study of identical twins listed by TCRdb under 2016. With respect to the entire study: The study deep-sequenced TCR alpha and beta repertoires from monozygotic twins, unrelated adults of various ages and cord blood to test whether fetal clonotypes persist. To rule out contamination, the twin experiments were replicated at different times with different library preparation protocols. Broad study findings and their caveats: Conclusions relied on cross-sectional statistical analysis, since the same donors could not be followed over many years. Fewer insertions were carried by abundant cord blood beta clonotypes, a similar but weaker trend appeared in young adult naive repertoires, and no such trend appeared in memory repertoires. Invariant T cells such as MAIT and iNKT could partly confound zero-insertion analyses, though diverse VJ usage argued against this for most clonotypes. Compared with coincidental sharing between unrelated individuals, out-of-frame TCR alpha sequences shared between twins had an excess of sequences with low generation probability. In monozygotic twins, recombination models systematically underestimated out-of-frame TCR alpha sharing, but the models matched the sharing seen between unrelated individuals. In beta out-of-frame sequences, excess twin sharing was weaker, because having fewer shared sequences lowered the signal-to-noise ratio.

This clonotype was seen a handful of times. The clone's antigen remains unknown. No base qualities exist here, and no much larger clone lies one base off it. The protocol used for the library was 5' RACE. Instrument on record: Illumina HiSeq 2000. A universal primer binding site was added through template switching, and the final cDNA carried a unique molecular identifier so that TCR cDNA molecules could be counted accurately. First-strand cDNA for TCR alpha and beta chains was synthesized from specific primers in the conserved constant-segment region. To control for contamination, every cDNA library carried two barcodes: a SMART-Mk sample barcode plus Illumina barcodes. Two successive PCR steps introduced TruSeq adapter sequences along with Illumina sample barcodes. The Illumina HiSeq platform was used with custom primers to sequence TCR alpha and beta cDNA libraries. The paper's data handling went like this. Raw reads were processed with MiGEC to extract unique molecular identifiers, and MiXCR was used to determine CDR3 positions. For each individual, recombination models were inferred using an EM algorithm with the repgenHMM and IGoR tools. Shared clonotype analysis was performed with the tcR package in R, normalizing sharing by the product of cloneset sizes. Out-of-frame nonproductive sequences were analyzed to study raw recombination free of thymic and clonal selection effects. Using fastp at Q25 and MiXCR, TCRdb reprocessed the public reads and kept productive beta chains. Each CDR3 protein gets just one entry, which takes the most common genes and DNA from the rows behind it. TCRdb, not the authors, supplied the V and J calls. Recorded for this sample are hundreds of thousands of distinct CDR3 sequences; roughly 7.5% of them occurred a single time. Together, the top ten hold less than 2% of the sample.

Every donor was a healthy Caucasian. The twin cohort comprised three pairs of female monozygotic twins, all aged roughly 18 to 30 years. Using Miltenyi CD45RO+ enrichment and human naive T-cell isolation kits, memory (CD45RO+) and naive T cells were isolated from PBMC. The same data also went into a second study, on yellow fever vaccine responses in identical twins. That second report states: The authors reported that the T cell response to vaccination in identical twins appeared partly convergent and partly personalized. The study precisely tracked vaccine-responding T cell clones in identical twins.

The origin of this receptor is a woman younger than 35 in good health. Sample: memory (CD45RO+) T cells sorted from blood. The cell subset or site label, as the study defines it: CD45RO+ enriched T cells.

The CDR3 region: CASSLMAPYEQYF. DNA sequence: TGTGCCAGCAGTTTGATGGCACCTTACGAGCAGTACTTC. The chain uses TRBV28 and TRBJ2-7; no D gene is confidently identified. V is reduced by 3 bases and J by 4 bases, leaving a spacing of 10 bases between them. The cysteine opens and the phenylalanine closes a CDR3 of 13 amino acids. CDR3 DNA is the only sequence kept; it has 39 bases, read in frame from the first base. CDR1 is given as MDHEN and CDR2 as SYDVKM, both from the germline V gene.